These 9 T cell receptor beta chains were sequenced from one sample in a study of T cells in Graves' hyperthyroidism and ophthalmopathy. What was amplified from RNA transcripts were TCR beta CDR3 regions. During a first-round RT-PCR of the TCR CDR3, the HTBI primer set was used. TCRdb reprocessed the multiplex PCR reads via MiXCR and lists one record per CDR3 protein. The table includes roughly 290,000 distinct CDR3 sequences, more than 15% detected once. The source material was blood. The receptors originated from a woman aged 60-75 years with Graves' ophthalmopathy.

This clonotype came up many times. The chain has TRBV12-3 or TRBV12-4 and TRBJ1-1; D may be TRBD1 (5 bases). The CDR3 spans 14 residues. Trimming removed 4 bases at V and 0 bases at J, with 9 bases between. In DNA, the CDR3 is TGTGCCAGCAGTTCTACAGGAATGAACACTGAAGCTTTCTTT. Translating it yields CASSSTGMNTEAFF.

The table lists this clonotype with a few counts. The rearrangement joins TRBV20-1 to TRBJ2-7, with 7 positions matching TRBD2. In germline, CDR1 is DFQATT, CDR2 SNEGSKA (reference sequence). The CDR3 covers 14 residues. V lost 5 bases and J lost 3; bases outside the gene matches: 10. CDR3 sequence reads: CSAQRGAGDYEQYF. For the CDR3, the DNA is TGCAGTGCTCAACGAGGGGCGGGGGACTACGAGCAGTACTTC.

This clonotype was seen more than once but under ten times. The DNA of the CDR3 is TGCAGTGCTTTCTCACAGGGCTCAGATACGCAGTATTTT. Protein product: CSAFSQGSDTQYF. V usage is TRBV20-1 and J usage is TRBJ2-3, with D possibly being TRBD1 (6 bases). The length of the CDR3 is 13 residues. V lost 5 bases and J 4 bases, leaving 13 bases between the germline ends. Per germline, CDR1 DFQATT and CDR2 SNEGSKA (reference sequence).

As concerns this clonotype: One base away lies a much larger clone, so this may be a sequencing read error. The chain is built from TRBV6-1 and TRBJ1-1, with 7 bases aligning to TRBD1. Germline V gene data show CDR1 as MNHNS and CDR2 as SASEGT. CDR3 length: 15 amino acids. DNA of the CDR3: TGTGCCAGCTCCCCAGGGGGGGCTATAAACACTGAAGCTTCCTTT. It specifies CASSPGGAINTEASF.

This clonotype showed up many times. CDR3 in amino acids: CSASITSGRPWQETQYF. CDR3 DNA: TGCAGTGCTAGTATAACTAGCGGGAGGCCCTGGCAAGAGACCCAGTACTTC. This chain uses TRBV20-1 with TRBJ2-5, with TRBD2 identical over 12 bases. This CDR3 contains 17 residues. CDR1 is DFQATT, CDR2 SNEGSKA, per germline (reference sequence). V was clipped by 3 bases and J by 2 bases; unmatched bases: 10.

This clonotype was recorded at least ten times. The CDR3 bases are TGTGCCAGCAGTTCGCGGACAGGCTACGAGCAGTACTTC. Translated: CASSSRTGYEQYF. V gene TRBV27 combines with J gene TRBJ2-7; 7 positions agree with TRBD1. CDR3 length: 13 residues. J was trimmed by 3 bases and V by 4 bases; bases with no gene match: 3. Germline V gene lookup returns CDR1 MNHEY and CDR2 SMNVEV (reference sequence).

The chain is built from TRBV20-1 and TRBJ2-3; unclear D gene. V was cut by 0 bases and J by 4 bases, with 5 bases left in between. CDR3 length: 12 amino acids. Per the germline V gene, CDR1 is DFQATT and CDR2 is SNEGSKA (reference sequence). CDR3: CSARDQPDTQYF. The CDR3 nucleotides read TGCAGTGCTAGAGACCAGCCAGATACGCAGTATTTT.

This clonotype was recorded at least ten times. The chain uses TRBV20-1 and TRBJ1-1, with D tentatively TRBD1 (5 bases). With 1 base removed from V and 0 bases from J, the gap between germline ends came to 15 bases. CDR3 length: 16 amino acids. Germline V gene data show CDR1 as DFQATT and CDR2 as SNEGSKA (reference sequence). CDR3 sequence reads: CSARAPRAGMNTEAFF. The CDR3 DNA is TGCAGTGCTAGAGCTCCACGAGCAGGGATGAACACTGAAGCTTTCTTT.

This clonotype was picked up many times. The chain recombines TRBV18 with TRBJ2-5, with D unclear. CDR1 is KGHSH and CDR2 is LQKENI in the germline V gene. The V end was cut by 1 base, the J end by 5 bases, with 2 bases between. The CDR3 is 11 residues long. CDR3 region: CASSPRETQYF. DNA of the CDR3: TGTGCCAGCTCACCACGGGAGACCCAGTACTTC.